This T cell receptor (beta chain) was profiled in a study of OX40 agonist ivuxolimab in advanced cancers. As for the study in general: Cohort: approximately 79% men, mean age 60, aged roughly 23 to 79.

After removal of 2 bases from V and 0 bases from J, the junction contained 16 bases not matched to a gene. Germline CDR1 is MDHEN and CDR2 is SYDVKM. This CDR3 is 21 amino acids long. Clones were sequenced by immunoSEQ multiplex PCR, and TCRdb holds only the in-frame ones, with some missing. The sample holds around 18,000 clones, 75% to 85% seen once. The TCR was taken from an adult with an advanced solid tumor such as melanoma, head and neck, liver or kidney cancer. V is TRBV28 and J is TRBJ2-4; 10 bases match TRBD2. Sequenced material: CD4+ or CD8+ T cells sorted from blood, taken in a trial of the OX40 agonist ivuxolimab. The CDR3 DNA sequence: TGTGCCAGCAGTTTAGTGCCTAGCGGGAGAAACCTTCTATTAGCCAAAAACATTCAGTACTTC. Protein: CASSLVPSGRNLLLAKNIQYF.